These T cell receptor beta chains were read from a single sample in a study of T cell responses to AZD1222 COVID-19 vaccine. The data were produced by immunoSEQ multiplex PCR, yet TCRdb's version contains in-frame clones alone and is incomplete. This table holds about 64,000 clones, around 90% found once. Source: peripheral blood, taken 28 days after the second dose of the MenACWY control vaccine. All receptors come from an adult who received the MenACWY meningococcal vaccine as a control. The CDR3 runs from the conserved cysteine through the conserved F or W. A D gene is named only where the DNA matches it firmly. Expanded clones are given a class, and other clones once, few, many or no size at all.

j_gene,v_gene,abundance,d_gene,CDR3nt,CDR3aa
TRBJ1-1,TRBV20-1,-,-,TGCAGTGCGACTATGAACACTGAAGCTTTCTTT,CSATMNTEAFF
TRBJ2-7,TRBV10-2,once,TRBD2,TGCGCCAGCAGTGACACCAGCGGGAGTTCCTACGAGCAGTACTTC,CASSDTSGSSYEQYF
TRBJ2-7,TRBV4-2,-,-,TGTGCCAGCAGCCAAGATCGGGCGGAGTACGAGCAGTACTTC,CASSQDRAEYEQYF
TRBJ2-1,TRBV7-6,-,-,TGTGCCAGCAGCCCTAGAGCGGGCCTAGGGGGCGATGAGCAGTTCTTC,CASSPRAGLGGDEQFF
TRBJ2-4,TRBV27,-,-,TGTGCCAGCAGTTTAGGACTCATAAACATTCAGTACTTC,CASSLGLINIQYF
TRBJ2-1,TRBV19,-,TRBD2,TGTGCCAGTAGTAGGGGACTAGCGGGGTTTGGGGAGCAGTTCTTC,CASSRGLAGFGEQFF
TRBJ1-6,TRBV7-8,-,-,TGTGCCAGCAGCCATCCCCCCACCGGCGACAGTTTTAATCCACCCCTCCACTTT,CASSHPPTGDSFNPPLHF
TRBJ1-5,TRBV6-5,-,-,TGTGCCAGCAGTTTGCAGGGATGGGGCAATCAGCCCCAGCATTTT,CASSLQGWGNQPQHF
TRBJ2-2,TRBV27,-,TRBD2,TGTGCCAGCAGTTTCGCGGGGGACGTCACCGGGGAGCTGTTTTTT,CASSFAGDVTGELFF
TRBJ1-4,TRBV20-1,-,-,TGCAGTGCTAGGGATCAGGAAAAACTGTTTTTT,CSARDQEKLFF
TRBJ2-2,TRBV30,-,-,TGTGCCTGGAACAGGGTCACCGGGGAGCTGTTTTTT,CAWNRVTGELFF
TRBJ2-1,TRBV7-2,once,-,TGTGCCATCAGGGGGACTAGTGGGCTTACCTACAATGAGCAGTTCTTC,CAIRGTSGLTYNEQFF
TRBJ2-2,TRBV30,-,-,TGTGCCTGGACCAACCCGGACAGATATCTCGGGACCGGGGAGCTGTTTTTT,CAWTNPDRYLGTGELFF
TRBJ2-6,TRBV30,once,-,TGTGCCTCTGGGGCCAACGTCCTGACTTTC,CASGANVLTF
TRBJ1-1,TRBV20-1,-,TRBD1,TGCAGTGCTAGTTACAGGGGCTTTAACACTGAAGCTTTCTTT,CSASYRGFNTEAFF
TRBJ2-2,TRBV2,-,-,TGTGCCAGCGGGGGGCGAGGGACCACCGGGGAGCTGTTTTTT,CASGGRGTTGELFF
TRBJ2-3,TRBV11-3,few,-,TGTGCCAGCAGCTTAGGAAGTGGCGATACGCAGTATTTT,CASSLGSGDTQYF
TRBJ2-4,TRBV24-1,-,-,TGTGCCACCAGTGACCGCGTGAGAGACATTCAGTACTTC,CATSDRVRDIQYF
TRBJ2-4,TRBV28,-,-,TGTGCCAGCAGTTCCCCTGGCATAGCCAAAAACATTCAGTACTTC,CASSSPGIAKNIQYF
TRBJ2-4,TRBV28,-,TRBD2,TGTGCCAGCAATCCCTCCGGGACTAGCTCCTATCTAGCCAAAAACATTCAGTACTTC,CASNPSGTSSYLAKNIQYF
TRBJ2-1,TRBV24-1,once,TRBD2,TGTGCCACCAGTGACCGCCCGCTACTAGCGGGAGGGAGAAATGAGCAGTTCTTC,CATSDRPLLAGGRNEQFF
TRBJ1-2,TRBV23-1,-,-,TGCGCCAGTCCCATACCGGCGTTGCGGCGGGGAGTTTGTAACTATGGCTACACCTTC,CASPIPALRRGVCNYGYTF